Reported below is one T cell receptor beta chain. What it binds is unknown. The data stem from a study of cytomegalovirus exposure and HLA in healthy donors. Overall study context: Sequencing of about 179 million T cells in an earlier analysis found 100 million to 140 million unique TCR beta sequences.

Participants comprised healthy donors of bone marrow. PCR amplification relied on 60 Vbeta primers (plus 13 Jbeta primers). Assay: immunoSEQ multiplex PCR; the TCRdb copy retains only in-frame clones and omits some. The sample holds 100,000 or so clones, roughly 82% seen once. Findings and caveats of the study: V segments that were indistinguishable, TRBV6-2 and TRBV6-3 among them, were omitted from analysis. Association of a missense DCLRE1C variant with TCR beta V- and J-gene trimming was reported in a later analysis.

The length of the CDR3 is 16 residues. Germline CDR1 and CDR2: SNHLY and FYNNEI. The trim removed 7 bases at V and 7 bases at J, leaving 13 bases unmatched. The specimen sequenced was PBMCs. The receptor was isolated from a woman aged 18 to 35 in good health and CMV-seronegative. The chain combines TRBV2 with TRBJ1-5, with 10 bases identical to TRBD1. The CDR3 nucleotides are TGTGCCAGCAAGAGGGGTCGGGGACAGGGGTACCAGCCCCAGCATTTT. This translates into CASKRGRGQGYQPQHF.